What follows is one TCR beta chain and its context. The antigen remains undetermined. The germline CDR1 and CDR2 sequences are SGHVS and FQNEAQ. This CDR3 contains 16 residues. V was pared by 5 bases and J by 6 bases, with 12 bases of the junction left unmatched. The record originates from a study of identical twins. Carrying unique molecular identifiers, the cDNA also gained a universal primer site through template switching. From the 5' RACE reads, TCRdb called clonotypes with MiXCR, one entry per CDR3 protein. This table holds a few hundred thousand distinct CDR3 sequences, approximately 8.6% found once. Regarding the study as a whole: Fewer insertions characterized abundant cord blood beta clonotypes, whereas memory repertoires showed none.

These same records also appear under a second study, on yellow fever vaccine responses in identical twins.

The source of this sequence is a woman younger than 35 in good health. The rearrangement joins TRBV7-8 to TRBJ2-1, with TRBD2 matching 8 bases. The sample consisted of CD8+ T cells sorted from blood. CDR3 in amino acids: CASSHPGGAGGNEQFF. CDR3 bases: TGTGCCAGCAGCCACCCTGGGGGGGCGGGGGGCAATGAGCAGTTCTTC.